The 27 T cell receptor beta chains below all came from one sample that was sequenced in a study of siplizumab effects on memory and regulatory T cells. The repertoire was sequenced with immunoSEQ multiplex PCR; TCRdb's copy has only in-frame clones and lacks some. In the table there are roughly 92,000 clones, just under 95% of which are singletons. Sequencing was done on a sample of non-Treg CD4+ T cells sorted from blood. These receptors came from a human donor in good health.

The chain recombines TRBV5-1 with TRBJ1-3; D not certain. Germline CDR1 is SGHRS and CDR2 is YFSETQ. The germline V and J ends were trimmed by 4 bases and 1 base, with 9 bases remaining between them. This CDR3 is 14 amino acids long. The CDR3 sequence: CASSPDRSGNTIYF. CDR3 DNA: TGCGCCAGCAGCCCGGACCGATCTGGAAACACCATATATTTT.

The rearrangement joins TRBV5-1 to TRBJ1-4; D not resolved. Germline CDR1 SGHRS, CDR2 YFSETQ. Trimming left V 4 bases short and J 2 bases short, with 12 bases between. This CDR3 is 15 amino acids long. The DNA of the CDR3 is TGCGCCAGCAGCGCCGTCGCAGGCACTAATGAAAAACTGTTTTTT. Its translation: CASSAVAGTNEKLFF.

V and J are TRBV27 and TRBJ2-7; possible D gene TRBD1, 6 bases. Per the germline V gene, CDR1 is MNHEY and CDR2 is SMNVEV (reference sequence). With 3 bases removed from V and 3 bases from J, the gap between germline ends came to 15 bases. The CDR3 sequence is 15 residues long. The CDR3 protein is CASSFGTGNFYEQYF. The DNA for the CDR3 is TGTGCCAGCAGTTTCGGTACAGGGAATTTCTACGAGCAGTACTTC.

The chain links TRBV28 to TRBJ2-7; tentatively, D is TRBD1 or TRBD2 (6 bases each). The CDR3 consists of 14 residues. Looked up from germline, CDR1 is MDHEN and CDR2 is SYDVKM. V was cut by 4 bases and J by 6 bases, with 16 bases left in between. The CDR3 DNA follows: TGTGCCAGCAGTTCCCTTCCCCGGGGGCTCGAGCAGTACTTC. It yields the protein CASSSLPRGLEQYF.

The J gene is TRBJ2-1, the V gene TRBV5-1, with D possibly matching TRBD2 (7 bases). The CDR3 is made up of 16 amino acids. With 3 bases removed from V and 6 bases from J, the gap between germline ends came to 19 bases. In germline, CDR1 is SGHRS, CDR2 YFSETQ. The CDR3, as DNA: TGCGCCAGCAGCTGGGGGGGCGGAAGTCAGGGCAATGAGCAGTTCTTC. As protein: CASSWGGGSQGNEQFF. Looking up the rest from reference TRBV5-1 and TRBJ2-1 gives the full variable domain: KAGVTQTPRYLIKTRGQQVTLSCSPISGHRSVSWYQQTPGQGLQFLFEYFSETQRNKGNFPGRFSGRQFSNSRSEMNVSTLELGDSALYLCASSWGGGSQGNEQFFGPGTRLTVL.

The chain combines TRBV18 with TRBJ2-1; D not resolved. V was cut by 3 bases and J by 8 bases, with 8 bases left in between. The CDR3 contains 12 residues. The germline CDR1 and CDR2 sequences are KGHSH and LQKENI. The CDR3: CASSPGLDEQFF. The CDR3 DNA reads TGTGCCAGCTCACCCGGGCTCGATGAGCAGTTCTTC.

CDR3 protein: CASSLATGGLETQYF. For the CDR3, the DNA is TGTGCCAGCAGCTTGGCAACAGGGGGCCTCGAGACCCAGTACTTC. This chain uses TRBV11-3 with TRBJ2-5; 9 positions agree with TRBD1. The CDR3 length is 15 residues. V shed 3 bases and J 5 bases; nucleotides not matched to a gene: 7. Germline loops: CDR1 SGHNT, CDR2 YENEEA.

V gene TRBV28 combines with J gene TRBJ2-5; D is unclear. The end of the DNA aligns better with TRBJ2-7, so the J call may be wrong. The CDR3 sequence is 14 residues long. Germline-derived CDR1 and CDR2 are MDHEN and SYDVKM. The DNA of the CDR3 is TGTGCCAGCAGTTTTACCCCCGCCCTTCGCGAGCAGTACTTC. Amino acids: CASSFTPALREQYF.

The rearrangement joins TRBV5-1 to TRBJ1-3; 7 bases align to TRBD1. With 0 bases clipped from V and 7 bases from J, the junction kept 1 base outside the gene matches. Germline-derived CDR1 and CDR2 are SGHRS and YFSETQ. The CDR3 totals 13 residues. CDR3 in amino acids: CASSLEQGNTIYF. The CDR3 nucleotides read TGCGCCAGCAGCTTGGAACAGGGGAACACCATATATTTT.

In DNA form, the CDR3 reads TGTGCCAGCAGTGGAGCAGGGTACATGAACACTGAAGCTTTCTTT. It yields the protein CASSGAGYMNTEAFF. The rearrangement uses TRBV6-1 and TRBJ1-1; TRBD1 might be the D (5 bases). Germline-derived CDR1 and CDR2 are MNHNS and SASEGT. The CDR3 covers 15 residues. V shed 4 bases and J shed 0 bases, with 12 bases lying between them.

As DNA, the CDR3 is TGTGCCAGTAGGCCCGACAGGGGGCTCATTGAGCCCCAGCATTTT. It specifies CASRPDRGLIEPQHF. The V and J genes are TRBV19 and TRBJ1-5; 10 positions match TRBD1. Germline CDR1 and CDR2: LNHDA and SQIVND (reference sequence). With 6 bases clipped from V and 8 bases from J, the junction kept 10 bases outside the gene matches. The CDR3 is made up of 15 amino acids.

The V gene is TRBV2, the J gene TRBJ2-2, with D uncertain. V was cut by 7 bases and J by 5 bases, with 11 bases left in between. CDR3 length: 13 residues. The germline V gene has CDR1 SNHLY and CDR2 FYNNEI. CDR3 sequence reads: CASNSVSTGELFF. In DNA form, the CDR3 reads TGTGCCAGCAATTCGGTTTCAACCGGGGAGCTGTTTTTT.

This chain connects TRBV6-1 to TRBJ2-4; D might be TRBD2 (6 bases). Trimming left V 0 bases short and J 8 bases short, with 8 bases between. Germline lookup yields CDR1 MNHNS and CDR2 SASEGT. This CDR3 spans 13 amino acids. The CDR3 bases are TGTGCCAGCAGTGAAGCGCGGGGTCACATTCAGTACTTC. It specifies CASSEARGHIQYF.

V and J are TRBV6-5 and TRBJ2-1; no firm D call. Germline V gene sequence: CDR1 MNHEY, CDR2 SVGAGI. This CDR3 has 15 residues. V shed 0 bases and J shed 8 bases, with 14 bases lying between them. The CDR3 DNA follows: TGTGCCAGCAGTTACTCCCCACACAAACGCGATGAGCAGTTCTTC. Encoded protein: CASSYSPHKRDEQFF.

V and J are TRBV28 and TRBJ2-2; possible D gene TRBD2, 5 bases. Germline assignment: CDR1 MDHEN and CDR2 SYDVKM. The length of the CDR3 is 16 residues. With 5 bases removed from V and 0 bases from J, the gap between germline ends came to 13 bases. In DNA form, the CDR3 reads TGTGCCAGCAGTGCCCTTGGCGGGTCGAACACCGGGGAGCTGTTTTTT. Its protein is CASSALGGSNTGELFF.

The V and J genes are TRBV11-3 and TRBJ2-2; D ambiguous. V shed 1 base and J shed 6 bases, with 6 bases lying between them. The CDR3 is 13 residues long. In germline, CDR1 is SGHNT, CDR2 YENEEA. CDR3 nucleotides: TGTGCCAGCAGCTTAGTGTCGGCCGGGGAGCTGTTTTTT. This sequence encodes CASSLVSAGELFF.

The V call is TRBV4-1, the J call TRBJ2-3, with 12 bases identical to TRBD2. V shed 7 bases, J shed 1 base, and the junction held 3 bases outside the gene matches. In germline, CDR1 is MGHRA, CDR2 YSYEKL. This CDR3 region has 15 residues. In nucleotides, the CDR3 is TGCGCCAGCAAGACTAGCGGGAGAGGCACAGATACGCAGTATTTT. It encodes CASKTSGRGTDTQYF.

The chain recombines TRBV28 with TRBJ2-7; D could derive from TRBD1 or TRBD2 (6 bases each). Germline V lookup: CDR1 MDHEN, CDR2 SYDVKM. The CDR3 is 14 residues long. Trimming stripped 8 bases from V and 5 bases from J, with 19 bases between. The CDR3 reads CASGGHATRNEQYF. The CDR3 DNA sequence: TGTGCCAGCGGGGGGCATGCGACTAGAAACGAGCAGTACTTC.

The rearrangement links TRBV10-1 to TRBJ1-5; tentative D call: TRBD1 (5 bases). CDR1 is WNHNN, CDR2 SYGVQD, per germline (reference sequence). V was cut by 6 bases and J by 3 bases, with 9 bases left in between. This CDR3 region has 13 residues. CDR3 region: CASSQGYNQPQHF. The CDR3 DNA sequence: TGCGCCAGCAGCCAGGGATACAATCAGCCCCAGCATTTT.

The chain combines TRBV5-1 with TRBJ2-7, with D perhaps matching TRBD1 (7 bases). Between the trimmed V and J ends, which lost 1 base and 6 bases, there was a span of 17 bases. The CDR3 length is 15 residues. The germline V gene encodes CDR1 SGHRS and CDR2 YFSETQ. The CDR3 spells CASSLSQGGKGEQYF. In DNA form, the CDR3 reads TGCGCCAGCAGCTTGAGCCAGGGGGGTAAAGGCGAGCAGTACTTC.

A remark on this clone: Other DNA sequences from this sample encode an identical CDR3 as well. The chain is built from TRBV28 and TRBJ2-7; D is uncertain. Germline values: CDR1 MDHEN, CDR2 SYDVKM. Deletions cut 3 bases from V and 1 base from J, with 10 bases between. The CDR3 has 14 residues. The CDR3 spells CASSFSPSSYEQYF. In DNA form, the CDR3 reads TGTGCCAGCAGTTTCTCCCCGTCATCCTACGAGCAGTACTTC. The variable domain in full, with the rest retrieved from reference TRBV28 and TRBJ2-7, is DVKVTQSSRYLVKRTGEKVFLECVQDMDHENMFWYRQDPGLGLRLIYFSYDVKMKEKGDIPEGYSVSREKKERFSLILESASTNQTSMYLCASSFSPSSYEQYFGPGTRLTVT.

V and J are TRBV6-6 and TRBJ1-1; the D gene is possibly TRBD1 (5 bases). Between the trimmed V and J ends, which lost 4 bases and 2 bases, there was a span of 11 bases. Germline lookup yields CDR1 MNHNY and CDR2 SVGAGI (reference sequence). The CDR3 runs to 14 residues. The CDR3 bases are TGTGCCAGCAGTTCCATCGGGACCAACACTGAAGCTTTCTTT. This translates into CASSSIGTNTEAFF.

V usage is TRBV5-6 and J usage is TRBJ2-1, with TRBD1 matching 8 bases. CDR3 size: 15 residues. Germline trimming cut 2 bases from V and 5 bases from J; bases unmatched to any gene: 6. Germline CDR1 SGHDT, CDR2 YYEEEE. The CDR3: CASSFFRDRNNEQFF. The CDR3 nucleotides are TGTGCCAGCAGCTTTTTCCGGGACAGGAACAATGAGCAGTTCTTC.

CDR3 sequence reads: CASRVTSGSTREQYF. As DNA, the CDR3 is TGCGCCAGCAGGGTAACTAGCGGGAGTACCCGCGAGCAGTACTTC. The chain uses TRBV5-1 and TRBJ2-7; 11 bases are a match to TRBD2. Germline V gene sequence: CDR1 SGHRS, CDR2 YFSETQ. Trimming cost V 5 bases and J 6 bases; bases outside gene matches: 10. The CDR3 totals 15 residues.

This chain links TRBV18 with TRBJ2-3; 11 bases are shared with TRBD2. The CDR3 loop spans 15 amino acids. Germline V gives CDR1 KGHSH, CDR2 LQKENI. After removal of 6 bases from V and 6 bases from J, the junction contained 8 bases not matched to a gene. DNA of the CDR3: TGTGCCAGCTCGCAACTAGCGGGAGAATGGGATACGCAGTATTTT. This gives the protein CASSQLAGEWDTQYF. The full variable domain, with the rest looked up from reference TRBV18 and TRBJ2-3, is NAGVMQNPRHLVRRRGQEARLRCSPMKGHSHVYWYRQLPEEGLKFMVYLQKENIIDESGMPKERFSAEFPKEGPSILRIQQVVRGDSAAYFCASSQLAGEWDTQYFGPGTRLTVL.

This rearrangement joins TRBV10-2 to TRBJ1-5, with D possibly being TRBD1 (5 bases). The CDR3 totals 13 residues. Germline V gene lookup returns CDR1 WSHSY and CDR2 SAAADI. Trimming shortened V by 8 bases and J by 6 bases, and 14 bases separated the two germline ends. CDR3 loop: CASGAQQGQPQHF. The CDR3 nucleotides are TGCGCCAGCGGGGCCCAGCAGGGTCAGCCCCAGCATTTT.

The genes are TRBV27 and TRBJ2-7, with 8 positions matching TRBD1. The CDR3 loop spans 13 amino acids. Trimming cost V 6 bases and J 2 bases; bases outside gene matches: 3. CDR1 MNHEY and CDR2 SMNVEV come from the germline V gene (reference sequence). The CDR3 DNA sequence: TGTGCCAGCAGGCCGACAGGGGCCTACGAGCAGTACTTC. As protein: CASRPTGAYEQYF.